This TCR beta chain was documented in a study of shared clonotypes between healthy human individuals. A remark on this clone: Antigen: not known.

Whole-study findings and limits: With few donors, the genetic and exposure-history diversity represented was limited. Among the subsets, naive ones generally showed larger estimated richness than memory ones.

Sequencing used immunoSEQ multiplex PCR; TCRdb keeps in-frame clones, though not all of them. This sample has more than 2,000,000 clones, with over 85% found just once. The CDR3 contains 13 residues. CDR1 is SQVTM and CDR2 is ANQGSEA in the germline V gene. V was clipped by 6 bases and J by 2 bases; unmatched bases: 7. This receptor was identified in a man younger than 35 in good health. The gene calls are TRBV29-1 and TRBJ2-7, with 7 bases matching TRBD2. The sequencing input was naive CD4+ T cells sorted from blood. Documented subset: CD45RA+ positively selected. The CDR3 reads CSVPSGGPYEQYF. In DNA, the CDR3 is TGCAGCGTCCCCTCGGGAGGACCCTACGAGCAGTACTTC.